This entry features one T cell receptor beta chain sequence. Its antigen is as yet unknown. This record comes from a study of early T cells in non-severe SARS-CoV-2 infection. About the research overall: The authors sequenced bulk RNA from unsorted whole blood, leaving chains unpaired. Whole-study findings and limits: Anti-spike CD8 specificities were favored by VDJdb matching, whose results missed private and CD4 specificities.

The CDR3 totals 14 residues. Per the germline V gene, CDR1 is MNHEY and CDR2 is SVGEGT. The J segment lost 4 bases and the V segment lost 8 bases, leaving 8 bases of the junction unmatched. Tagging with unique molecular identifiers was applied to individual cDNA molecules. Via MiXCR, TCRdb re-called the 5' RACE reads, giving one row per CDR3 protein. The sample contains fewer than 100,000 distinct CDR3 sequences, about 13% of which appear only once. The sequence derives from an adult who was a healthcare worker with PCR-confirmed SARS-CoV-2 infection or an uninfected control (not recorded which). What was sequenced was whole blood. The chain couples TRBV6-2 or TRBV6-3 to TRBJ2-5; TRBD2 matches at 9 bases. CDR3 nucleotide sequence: TGTGCCAGCCTATCTAGCGGGGTGGTAGAGACCCAGTACTTC. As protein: CASLSSGVVETQYF.